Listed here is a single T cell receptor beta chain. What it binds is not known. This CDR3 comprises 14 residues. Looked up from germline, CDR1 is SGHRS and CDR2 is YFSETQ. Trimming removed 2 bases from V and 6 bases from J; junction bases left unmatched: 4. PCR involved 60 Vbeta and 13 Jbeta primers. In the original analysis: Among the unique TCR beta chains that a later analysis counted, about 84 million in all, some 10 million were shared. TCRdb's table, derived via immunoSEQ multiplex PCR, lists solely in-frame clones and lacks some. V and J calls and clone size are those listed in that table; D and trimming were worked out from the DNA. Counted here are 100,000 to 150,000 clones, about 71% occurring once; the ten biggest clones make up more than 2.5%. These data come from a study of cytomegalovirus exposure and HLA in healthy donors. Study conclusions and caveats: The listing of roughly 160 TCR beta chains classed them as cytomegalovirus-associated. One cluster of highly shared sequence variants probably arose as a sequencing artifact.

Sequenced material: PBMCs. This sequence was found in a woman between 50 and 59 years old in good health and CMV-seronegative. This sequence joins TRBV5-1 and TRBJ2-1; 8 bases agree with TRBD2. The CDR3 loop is CASSLSLAANEQFF. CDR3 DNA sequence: TGCGCCAGCAGCTTATCACTAGCGGCCAATGAGCAGTTCTTC.